This T cell receptor beta chain is from a study of T-cell reconstitution after alpha-beta-depleted transplantation in children. The TCRbeta library was prepared with unique molecular identifiers. TCRdb redid the calling of the PCR reads with MiXCR, one entry per CDR3 protein. The sample consists of about 610,000 distinct CDR3 sequences, roughly a tenth of them appearing once. The V gene's germline CDR1 is SNHLY and CDR2 FYNNEI. V lost 5 bases and J 5 bases, leaving 7 bases between the germline ends. The CDR3 spans 11 residues. This clonotype was found many times. The sequence derives from a human donor who donated a stem cell graft to a child with acute myeloid leukemia. The J gene is TRBJ2-7, the V gene TRBV2; the D is unclear. The source material was PBMCs from the stem cell graft donor, sampled from the stem cell graft. The DNA for the CDR3 is TGTGCCAGCAGTTTCGACGACGAGCAGTACTTC. This translates into CASSFDDEQYF.